A selection of T cell receptor beta chains follows, all from one sample in a study of cytomegalovirus exposure and HLA in healthy donors. Clones were sequenced by immunoSEQ multiplex PCR, and TCRdb holds only the in-frame ones, with some missing. This sample has 200,000 to 250,000 clones, with less than 85% found just once. Sequenced material: PBMCs. The receptors stem from a girl aged 2 to 9 in good health and CMV-seronegative. Each CDR3 is given with its conserved first and last residue. D genes are given only for firm matches. Not every row has a clone size; where given, it reads once, few, many or a size class.

d_call	v_call	j_call	clone_size	cdr3_aa	cdr3_nt
.	TRBV2	TRBJ1-2	few	CASSDRPTVYGYTF	TGTGCCAGCAGTGATCGACCAACAGTCTATGGCTACACCTTC
TRBD2	TRBV5-1	TRBJ2-3	.	CASSNSGGRSTDTQYF	TGCGCCAGCAGCAATAGCGGGGGAAGAAGCACAGATACGCAGTATTTT
TRBD1	TRBV5-1	TRBJ1-1	.	CASSPDRGRGTEAFF	TGCGCCAGCAGCCCGGACAGGGGGCGAGGAACTGAAGCTTTCTTT
.	TRBV5-4	TRBJ2-1	.	CASSWGGGVGDEQFF	TGTGCCAGCAGCTGGGGGGGCGGGGTTGGCGATGAGCAGTTCTTC
TRBD1	TRBV5-6	TRBJ1-2	.	CASSLRMRDRSGYTF	TGTGCCAGCAGCTTGCGGATGAGGGACAGAAGTGGCTACACCTTC
.	TRBV18	TRBJ2-2	.	CASSPTRSNTGELFF	TGTGCCAGCTCACCGACTAGATCGAACACCGGGGAGCTGTTTTTT
TRBD1	TRBV29-1	TRBJ1-6	few	CSVLGGRDRDSPLHF	TGCAGCGTTTTAGGTGGTCGGGACAGGGATTCACCCCTCCACTTT
.	TRBV6-1	TRBJ1-3	.	CASSEGGPGNTIYF	TGTGCCAGCAGTGAAGGTGGCCCTGGAAACACCATATATTTT
TRBD1	TRBV6-5	TRBJ2-1	.	CASSYSHRGPYNEQFF	TGTGCCAGCAGTTACTCGCACAGGGGTCCCTACAATGAGCAGTTCTTC
.	TRBV7-9	TRBJ1-2	.	CASSARVYDNYGYTF	TGTGCCAGCAGCGCCAGGGTTTATGATAACTATGGCTACACCTTC
.	TRBV2	TRBJ2-1	.	CAILTLLGGRSGNEQFF	TGTGCCATCCTGACCCTCCTGGGGGGGCGGAGCGGAAATGAGCAGTTCTTC
TRBD1	TRBV7-9	TRBJ1-2	.	CASSSNRGVGGYTF	TGTGCCAGCAGCTCCAACAGGGGGGTGGGGGGCTACACCTTC